This T cell receptor (beta chain) stems from a study of T cell clones after liver transplantation (dated by TCRdb to about 2019). Broadly, across the study: The samples were obtained from ITN030ST, a randomized trial that attempted immunosuppression withdrawal within 2 years after liver transplantation. As an antigen-independent comparator for donor-reactive sequences, third party-reactive TCRbeta sequences were also identified from pre-transplant MLRs. Donor-reactive T cell clones were identified using TCRbeta sequencing after a pre-transplant mixed lymphocyte reaction and were then followed in post-transplant blood. No induction therapy was given to the subjects, and standard immunosuppression was administered until randomization at 12-24 months post-transplant. Blood samples were taken pre-transplant, pre-randomization before withdrawal, and post-randomization after full withdrawal or failed withdrawal. To count as tolerant, a recipient had to stay completely off immunosuppression for at least one year without liver enzymes climbing beyond twice the upper limit of normal. A cohort of 8 liver transplant recipients was studied, of whom 3 were classified as tolerant and 5 as non-tolerant. Of the eight recipients, a few were HCV-positive, while the remaining recipients had been transplanted for non-autoimmune, non-viral indications.

Overall results and qualifications from the work: Once repertoire turnover was taken into account, donor-reactive detection showed a significant reduction for CD4 in 7 of 8 subjects and for CD8 in 8 of 8. Donor-reactive sequences decreased more than third party-reactive sequences, which suggests partial antigen-specific deletion that was not related to withdrawal success. Because of small, heterogeneous patient numbers and non-standardized post-transplant time points, the conclusions were only preliminary. A significant post-transplant decrease in circulating donor-reactive CD4 TCRbeta sequences was observed in most of the 8 subjects, irrespective of tolerance or HCV status. Since no allograft tissue specimens were available, donor-reactive T cells may have migrated into the graft instead of being deleted. In two subjects, low numbers of available donor cells limited the measurable donor-reactive repertoire.

High-throughput TCRbeta CDR3 sequencing of frozen genomic DNA was performed by immunoSEQ, including PCR amplification, mapping, bias correction and internal controls. In the authors' own workflow: Productive rearrangements were kept, and unique TCRbeta sequences were defined by CDR3 nucleotide sequence plus V and J gene. A sequence counted as donor-reactive only if the sequence showed at least 5-fold expansion in CFSE-low cells compared with unstimulated pre-transplant cells and had a frequency of at least 0.01%. Minimum frequency thresholds were set for each subject based on the unstimulated sample with the lowest template count, ensuring at least 90% detection power. Jensen-Shannon divergence between the top 1000 TCRbeta sequences post- versus pre-transplant served as the measure of repertoire turnover. Two-sided Fisher's exact tests were used to test for changes in the detection of donor-reactive sequences. Drawn from immuneACCESS, this table holds only the in-frame rearrangements with V and J called that TCRdb kept. Clones are partly lost; checked studies trace under half to an unresolved V gene and leave the rest unexplained. V, J and clone size are taken as reported in that table, and D and trimming were inferred from the DNA itself. Within this sample are 72,000 or so clones, with 75% to 90% of them counted one time only. About 2.5% of the sample is in the top ten clones.

Relative to germline, V is 4 bases shorter and J is 5 bases shorter, with 13 bases between their ends. The CDR3 starts with the cysteine, ends with the phenylalanine, and has 13 residues. This entry keeps only the CDR3 DNA: 39 bases, framed from base 1. For CDR1 and CDR2, the germline V gene lists SGHDT and YYEEEE. Comment on this clone: Its antigen is still unknown. Base qualities are missing; no much larger clone stands one base away.

Unstimulated PBMCs, after thawing, were stained for CD3, CD4 and CD8 and then FACS-sorted into CD3+CD4+ and CD3+CD8+ populations. Each of the 8 studied subjects was randomized to immunosuppression withdrawal. Genomic DNA was isolated with the Qiagen DNeasy Blood and Tissue Kit. This sequence originates from a human patient who received a liver transplant. Once a transplant has taken place, some T cells may be donor derived. In this chain, TRBV5-6 is recombined with TRBJ2-7, with no D gene named confidently. The sample here was CD4+ T cells from blood, taken at the 22-month timepoint. CDR3 protein: CASSLFSGHEQYF. The DNA is TGTGCCAGCAGCCTCTTCTCTGGCCACGAGCAGTACTTC.